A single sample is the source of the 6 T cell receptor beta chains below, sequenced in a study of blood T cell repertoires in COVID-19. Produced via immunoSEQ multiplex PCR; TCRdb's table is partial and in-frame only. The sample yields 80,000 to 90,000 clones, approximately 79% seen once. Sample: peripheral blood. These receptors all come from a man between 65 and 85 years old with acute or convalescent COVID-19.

The CDR3 DNA reads as TGCGCCAGCAGCGTAGGACAGAGAAGGGCCCAATACAATGAGCAGTTCTTC. Translation gives CASSVGQRRAQYNEQFF. This chain uses TRBV5-1 with TRBJ2-1; maybe TRBD1 (6 bases). V was cut by 4 bases and J by 4 bases, with 21 bases left in between. Germline V lookup: CDR1 SGHRS, CDR2 YFSETQ. The CDR3 contains 17 residues.

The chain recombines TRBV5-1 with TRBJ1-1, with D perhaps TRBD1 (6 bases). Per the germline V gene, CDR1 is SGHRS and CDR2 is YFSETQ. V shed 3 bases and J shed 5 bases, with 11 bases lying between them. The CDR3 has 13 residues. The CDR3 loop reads CASSSRGETEAFF. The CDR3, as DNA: TGCGCCAGCAGCTCCAGGGGTGAAACTGAAGCTTTCTTT.

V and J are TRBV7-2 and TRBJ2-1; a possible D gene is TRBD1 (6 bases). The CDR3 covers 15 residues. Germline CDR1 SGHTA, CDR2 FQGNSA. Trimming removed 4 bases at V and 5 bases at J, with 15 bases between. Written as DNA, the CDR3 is TGTGCCAGCAGCTCCCGCCAGGGGATGAACAATGAGCAGTTCTTC. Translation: CASSSRQGMNNEQFF.

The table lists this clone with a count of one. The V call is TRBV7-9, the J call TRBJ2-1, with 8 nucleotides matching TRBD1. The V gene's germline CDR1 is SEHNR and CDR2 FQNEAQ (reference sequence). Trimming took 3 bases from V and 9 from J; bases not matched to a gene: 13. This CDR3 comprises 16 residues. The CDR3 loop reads CASSFEGGRGRIEQFF. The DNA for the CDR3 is TGTGCCAGCAGCTTCGAGGGAGGCAGGGGGCGTATTGAGCAGTTCTTC.

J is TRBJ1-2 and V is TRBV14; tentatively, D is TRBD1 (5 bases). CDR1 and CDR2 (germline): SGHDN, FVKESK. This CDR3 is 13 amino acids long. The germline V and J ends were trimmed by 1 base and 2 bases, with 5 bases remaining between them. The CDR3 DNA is TGTGCCAGCAGCCAAGGACAGAACTATGGCTACACCTTC. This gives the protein CASSQGQNYGYTF. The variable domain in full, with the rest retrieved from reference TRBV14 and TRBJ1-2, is EAGVTQFPSHSVIEKGQTVTLRCDPISGHDNLYWYRRVMGKEIKFLLHFVKESKQDESGMPNNRFLAERTGGTYSTLKVQPAELEDSGVYFCASSQGQNYGYTFGSGTRLTVV.

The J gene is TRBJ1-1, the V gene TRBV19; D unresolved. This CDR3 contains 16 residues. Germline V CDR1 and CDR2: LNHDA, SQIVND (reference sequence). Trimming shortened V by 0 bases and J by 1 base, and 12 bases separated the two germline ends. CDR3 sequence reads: CASSIDLWRQNTEAFF. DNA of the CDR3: TGTGCCAGTAGTATAGATCTATGGCGGCAGAACACTGAAGCTTTCTTT. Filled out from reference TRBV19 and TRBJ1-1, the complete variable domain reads DGGITQSPKYLFRKEGQNVTLSCEQNLNHDAMYWYRQDPGQGLRLIYYSQIVNDFQKGDIAEGYSVSREKKESFPLTVTSAQKNPTAFYLCASSIDLWRQNTEAFFGQGTRLTVV.